This TCR beta chain appears in the sequencing data of a study of memory CD4+ T cells and cytomegalovirus serostatus. Per germline, CDR1 GTSNPN and CDR2 SVGIG (reference sequence). This CDR3 has 14 residues. Trimming left V 2 bases short and J 5 bases short, with 12 bases between. The sort gate was single viable CD3+CD4+CD8-CD45RO+ cells for memory CD4+ T cells. Using immunoSEQ multiplex PCR, the repertoire was profiled, and TCRdb retains in-frame clones only, with some absent. Of 55,000 or so clones listed, about 80% are singletons. The receptor's source is an adult in good health and CMV-seropositive. Sequences were obtained from memory CD4+ T cells from blood. The chain has TRBV30 and TRBJ2-2; a possible D gene is TRBD1 (6 bases). The CDR3 loop reads CAWSLTGYTGELFF. DNA of the CDR3: TGTGCCTGGAGTCTAACAGGGTATACCGGGGAGCTGTTTTTT.